The 11 T cell receptor beta chains below were found in one sample sequenced in a study of human CD8 memory T cell subsets. Investigators built TCR beta libraries using UMI-labeled 5' RACE. Each CDR3 protein gets one entry in TCRdb, which reprocessed the 5' RACE reads and gives no DNA. Its table lists approximately 9,300 distinct CDR3 sequences. The sequencing input was CD8+ T cells from PBMCs. The receptors were sampled from a human donor in good health.

This chain links TRBV12-3 or TRBV12-4 with TRBJ2-7; TCRdb designates TRBD2, a call that cannot be tested without DNA. The CDR3 consists of 14 residues. This chain's CDR3 is CASSFIGGSREQYF.

The chain carries TRBV28 and TRBJ1-2; the D call from TCRdb, TRBD1, cannot be confirmed without DNA. This CDR3 comprises 16 residues. CDR1 and CDR2 (germline): MDHEN, SYDVKM. CDR3 sequence: CASSYQDRQANYGYTF.

The genes are TRBV27 and TRBJ1-3. The CDR3 loop spans 16 amino acids. CDR1 and CDR2 (germline): MNHEY, SMNVEV (reference sequence). CDR3 protein: CASSSDRFTSGNTIYF.

The CDR3 loop is CASSMTASYEQYF. This chain uses TRBV19 with TRBJ2-7; as DNA is missing, the TRBD1 call by TCRdb cannot be tested. Looked up from germline, CDR1 is LNHDA and CDR2 is SQIVND (reference sequence). The CDR3 is 13 amino acids. Full variable domain (rest looked up from reference TRBV19 and TRBJ2-7): DGGITQSPKYLFRKEGQNVTLSCEQNLNHDAMYWYRQDPGQGLRLIYYSQIVNDFQKGDIAEGYSVSREKKESFPLTVTSAQKNPTAFYLCASSMTASYEQYFGPGTRLTVT.

The chain recombines TRBV15 with TRBJ2-7; TCRdb selects TRBD1, and the lack of DNA leaves this call unchecked. The CDR3 totals 15 residues. CDR1 and CDR2 from the germline V gene are LNHNV and YYDKDF (reference sequence). The CDR3 protein is CATSRVTGGASEQYF.

The V and J genes are TRBV29-1 and TRBJ2-7; TCRdb proposes TRBD2, but this gene call is untestable without DNA. Germline loops: CDR1 SQVTM, CDR2 ANQGSEA. The CDR3 is 14 residues long. This CDR3 reads CSVGGAGSSRVQYF.

According to its frequency, this clonotype is medium-sized. This sequence joins TRBV7-9 and TRBJ2-3; without DNA, the TCRdb call of TRBD2 cannot be checked. Germline V lookup: CDR1 SEHNR, CDR2 FQNEAQ (reference sequence). CDR3 size: 14 residues. The CDR3 spells CASRSGGSTDTQYF.

The chain couples TRBV6-2 or TRBV6-3 to TRBJ2-7. CDR1 MNHEY and CDR2 SVGEGT come from the germline V gene. There are 16 residues in the CDR3. The CDR3 reads CASSYPEMDSSYEQYF.

This chain uses TRBV7-2 with TRBJ2-3. The V gene's germline CDR1 is SGHTA and CDR2 FQGNSA. The CDR3 is 13 residues long. The CDR3 here is CASSPDLTDTQYF.

The chain carries TRBV6-5 and TRBJ1-5; as DNA is missing, the TRBD1 call by TCRdb cannot be tested. Germline CDR1 reads MNHEY; CDR2 reads SVGAGI. The CDR3 loop spans 14 amino acids. CDR3 protein: CASRRQGENQPQHF.

The chain employs TRBV13 and TRBJ2-3; TCRdb's D call, TRBD1, is unchecked because there is no DNA. This CDR3 is 16 amino acids long. The germline gives CDR1 PRHDT, CDR2 FYEKMQ (reference sequence). The CDR3 loop is CASSSSGTGDTDTQYF. Combining the CDR3 with reference TRBV13 and TRBJ2-3 gives the whole variable domain AAGVIQSPRHLIKEKRETATLKCYPIPRHDTVYWYQQGPGQDPQFLISFYEKMQSDKGSIPDRFSAQQFSDYHSELNMSSLELGDSALYFCASSSSGTGDTDTQYFGPGTRLTVL.